These 5 T cell receptor beta chains were all obtained from the same sample, sequenced in a study of blood T cell repertoires in COVID-19 (dated by TCRdb to 2018 to 2020). Preparation of the library involved the immunoSEQ multiplex PCR assay. What TCRdb holds here is the immuneACCESS table cut down to in-frame rearrangements. Part of the clones is not present; checked against another copy, under half of the missing clones reflect an unresolved V gene, and the others are unexplained. Within this sample are 150,000 to 200,000 clones, with roughly 80% of them counted one time only. Approximately 18% of the sample is held by the ten biggest clonotypes. Sequencing was done on a sample of peripheral blood. All receptors derive from a woman aged 80 or over with acute or convalescent COVID-19.

As DNA, the CDR3 is TGTGCCAGCAGCTTCTCATTAGCGGGGGGGCCGGTGAGGTCGACGCAGTATTTT. This gives the protein CASSFSLAGGPVRSTQYF. The chain has TRBV7-2 and TRBJ2-3; 11 bases match TRBD2. CDR3 length: 18 residues. V was clipped by 3 bases and J by 9 bases; unmatched bases: 17. Germline lookup yields CDR1 SGHTA and CDR2 FQGNSA.

V and J are TRBV5-4 and TRBJ2-7; 12 bases agree with TRBD2. The germline V gene encodes CDR1 SGHNT and CDR2 YYREEE (reference sequence). The CDR3 length is 20 residues. V was clipped by 4 bases and J by 3 bases; unmatched bases: 20. CDR3 in amino acids: CASSEGTFGLAGNTDYEQYF. The CDR3 coding sequence is TGTGCCAGCAGCGAGGGGACTTTCGGACTAGCGGGAAATACAGACTACGAGCAGTACTTC.

V and J are TRBV6-5 and TRBJ2-1, with TRBD2 identical over 8 bases. The junction had 5 bases not matched to a gene; V was cut back by 6 bases and J by 4 bases. CDR3 length: 14 residues. The germline CDR1 and CDR2 sequences are MNHEY and SVGAGI. CDR3 nucleotide sequence: TGTGCCAGCAGGACGGGGGGGTATTACAATGAGCAGTTCTTC. Protein: CASRTGGYYNEQFF.

In DNA form, the CDR3 reads TGTGCCAGTAGTAACTATCGTGGATCCCTCAACTATGGCTACACCTTC. It is translated as CASSNYRGSLNYGYTF. V gene TRBV19 combines with J gene TRBJ1-2, with unresolved D. This CDR3 is built from 16 residues. Trimming took off 4 bases at V and 2 bases at J, with 17 bases between the two ends. Germline CDR1 and CDR2: LNHDA and SQIVND (reference sequence).

V usage is TRBV10-1 and J usage is TRBJ2-1, with D hard to call. The CDR3 covers 13 residues. V lost 0 bases to trimming and J lost 6 bases, with 6 bases between them. Germline V gene sequence: CDR1 WNHNN, CDR2 SYGVQD (reference sequence). This chain's CDR3 is CASSESCANEQFF. Written as DNA, the CDR3 is TGCGCCAGCAGTGAGTCTTGCGCCAATGAGCAGTTCTTC.